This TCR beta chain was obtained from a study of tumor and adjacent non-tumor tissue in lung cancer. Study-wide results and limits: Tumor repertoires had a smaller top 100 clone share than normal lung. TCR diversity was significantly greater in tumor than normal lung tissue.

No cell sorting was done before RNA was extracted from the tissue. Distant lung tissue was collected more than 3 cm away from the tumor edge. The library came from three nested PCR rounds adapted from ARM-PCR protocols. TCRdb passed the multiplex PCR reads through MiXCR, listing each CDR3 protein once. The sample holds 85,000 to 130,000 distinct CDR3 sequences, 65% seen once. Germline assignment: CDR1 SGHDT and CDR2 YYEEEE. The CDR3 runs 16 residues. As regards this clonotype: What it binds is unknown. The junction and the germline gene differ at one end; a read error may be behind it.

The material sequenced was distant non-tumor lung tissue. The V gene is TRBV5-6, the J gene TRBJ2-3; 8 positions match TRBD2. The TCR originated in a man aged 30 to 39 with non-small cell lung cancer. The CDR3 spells CASSMVLAGLWDTQYF. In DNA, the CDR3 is TGTGCGAGCAGCATGGTTCTAGCGGGCCTCTGGGATACGCAGTATTTT.